This T cell receptor beta chain was profiled in a study of cytomegalovirus exposure and HLA in healthy donors. Overall study results and limits: Presence/absence analyses rested on an assumption that sequencing depth was roughly uniform across donors.

CDR3 length: 14 residues. Germline values: CDR1 SGHTA, CDR2 FQGNSA. V was shortened by 3 bases and J by 7 bases, with 13 bases between the two germline ends. The PCR used 60 Vbeta and 13 Jbeta primers. The table came from immunoSEQ multiplex PCR; TCRdb's copy has only in-frame clones and leaves some out. The sample includes approximately 190,000 clones, about 85% seen only once; the top ten take approximately 3.9%. Points on this clone: What it binds is not known.

Sequences were obtained from PBMCs. The chain couples TRBV7-2 to TRBJ1-5; D might be TRBD1 (5 bases). The sequence was obtained from a man aged 50-59 years in good health and CMV-seronegative. The CDR3 DNA is TGTGCCAGCAGCTTTTCAACAACAGGACAGCCCCAGCATTTT. Translated, it gives CASSFSTTGQPQHF.